This T cell receptor beta chain came from a study of blood T cell repertoires in COVID-19. Germline CDR1 and CDR2: SGHNT and YYREEE (reference sequence). Trimming cost V 7 bases and J 0 bases; bases outside gene matches: 6. The CDR3 runs 14 residues. Participant-reported clinical history was the basis for cohort assignment. TCRdb's table, derived via immunoSEQ multiplex PCR, lists solely in-frame clones and lacks some. Of 450,000 to 600,000 clones listed, around 90% were seen once; the top ten hold around 0.64%. The TCR sequence derives from a woman aged 18-29 years who had recovered from COVID-19. The chain couples TRBV5-4 to TRBJ2-7; 8 bases agree with TRBD1. The sample was PBMCs or T cells enriched from blood (not recorded which). As DNA, the CDR3 is TGTGCCAGCTTAGACAGGGGAGGCTCCTACGAGCAGTACTTC. The encoded protein is CASLDRGGSYEQYF.